Shown below are 17 T cell receptor beta chains from a single sample sequenced in a study of response to subunit inactivated influenza vaccine. MiXCR, run by TCRdb on the RT-PCR reads, gives a single entry per CDR3 protein. The table has roughly 570,000 distinct CDR3 sequences, 13% seen once. Sequenced here: PBMCs from blood, sampled 40 to 50 days after vaccination. Receptors were obtained from a man over 45 who received an inactivated influenza vaccine.

This clonotype was observed a handful of times. V usage is TRBV10-3 and J usage is TRBJ2-7; 8 bases match TRBD1. After removal of 6 bases from V and 7 bases from J, the junction contained 5 bases not matched to a gene. This CDR3 region has 12 residues. CDR1 is ENHRY and CDR2 is SYGVKD in the germline V gene. CDR3 residues: CAISGQGAEQYF. The CDR3 DNA follows: TGTGCCATCAGCGGACAGGGCGCTGAGCAGTACTTC.

The chain couples TRBV10-3 to TRBJ2-3; the match to TRBD2 covers 8 bases. CDR1 and CDR2 from the germline V gene are ENHRY and SYGVKD. The CDR3 is made up of 13 amino acids. The junction had 4 bases not matched to a gene; V was cut back by 7 bases and J by 4 bases. CDR3: CAIKGTRSDTQYF. CDR3 in DNA: TGTGCCATCAAAGGGACTAGATCAGATACGCAGTATTTT.

This clonotype has at least ten counts. This rearrangement joins TRBV6-1 to TRBJ1-6, with 8 bases aligning to TRBD1. The germline CDR1 and CDR2 sequences are MNHNS and SASEGT. The CDR3 contains 16 residues. V lost 5 bases and J lost 10; bases outside the gene matches: 13. The CDR3 nucleotides read TGTGCCAGCAGTCCCGCCCACGGCACAGGGGGATCACCCCTCCACTTT. It specifies CASSPAHGTGGSPLHF.

The CDR3 sequence is CASSSLQTVRYNEQFF. The CDR3 DNA follows: TGTGCCAGCAGTAGTCTTCAGACGGTGCGCTACAATGAGCAGTTCTTC. J is TRBJ2-1 and V is TRBV12-3 or TRBV12-4; no firm D call. V was clipped by 5 bases and J by 3 bases, with 17 bases between them. The CDR3 sequence is 16 residues long.

The table lists this clonotype with a few counts. This chain uses TRBV7-2 with TRBJ1-1; no definite D call. CDR1 and CDR2 from the germline V gene are SGHTA and FQGNSA. The V and J ends lost 5 bases and 1 base respectively, with 14 bases between them. The length of the CDR3 is 15 residues. The CDR3 reads CASSTRALENTEAFF. Written as DNA, the CDR3 is TGTGCCAGCAGCACAAGGGCCTTGGAGAACACTGAAGCTTTCTTT.

V is TRBV20-1 and J is TRBJ2-7; perhaps TRBD1 as D (6 bases). The CDR3 length is 13 residues. CDR1 and CDR2 (germline): DFQATT, SNEGSKA (reference sequence). V lost 1 base to trimming and J lost 2 bases, with 9 bases between them. The CDR3, as DNA: TGCAGTGCTAGAGGGACAGTCACCTACGAGCAGTACTTC. Translation: CSARGTVTYEQYF.

A few counts support this clonotype. This chain connects TRBV28 to TRBJ2-5; TRBD1 aligns across 7 bases. Germline V gene sequence: CDR1 MDHEN, CDR2 SYDVKM. The CDR3 covers 15 residues. Trimming cost V 6 bases and J 2 bases; bases outside gene matches: 9. The CDR3 nucleotides read TGTGCCAGCAGGCAAAGACAGGGAGTGCAAGAGACCCAGTACTTC. This codes for CASRQRQGVQETQYF.

This clonotype was seen a handful of times. This chain connects TRBV29-1 to TRBJ2-3; 7 bases match TRBD2. In germline, CDR1 is SQVTM, CDR2 ANQGSEA. The CDR3 loop spans 15 amino acids. Trimming removed 1 base from V and 2 bases from J; junction bases left unmatched: 6. In DNA form, the CDR3 reads TGCAGCGTTGAAGGACCTAGCGGCATCACAGATACGCAGTATTTT. Translated: CSVEGPSGITDTQYF.

There are a few counts of this clonotype. The chain recombines TRBV6-4 with TRBJ2-3; 8 nucleotides align to TRBD2. Germline-derived CDR1 and CDR2 are MRHNA and SNTAGT. V was pared by 2 bases and J by 5 bases, with 3 bases of the junction left unmatched. CDR3 size: 14 residues. Here the CDR3 reads CASSDSGGVDTQYF. The CDR3, as DNA: TGTGCCAGCAGTGACAGCGGGGGAGTAGATACGCAGTATTTT.

This clonotype came up a few times. The genes are TRBV5-5 and TRBJ1-3, with D unclear. Looked up from germline, CDR1 is SGHKS and CDR2 is YYEKEE (reference sequence). The CDR3 sequence is 14 residues long. V shed 2 bases and J shed 0 bases, with 6 bases lying between them. The CDR3 nucleotides read TGTGCCAGCAGCTTATCTGTCTCTGGAAACACCATATATTTT. Translating gives CASSLSVSGNTIYF. Full variable domain (missing parts from reference TRBV5-5 and TRBJ1-3): DAGVTQSPTHLIKTRGQQVTLRCSPISGHKSVSWYQQVLGQGPQFIFQYYEKEERGRGNFPDRFSARQFPNYSSELNVNALLLGDSALYLCASSLSVSGNTIYFGEGSWLTVV.

The J gene is TRBJ2-2, the V gene TRBV7-8; 7 nucleotides line up with TRBD2. The CDR3 loop spans 16 amino acids. Germline assignment: CDR1 SGHVS and CDR2 FQNEAQ. Trimming removed 4 bases from V and 0 bases from J; junction bases left unmatched: 5. This CDR3 is CASSSKRDPNTGELFF. The CDR3 DNA follows: TGTGCCAGCAGCTCCAAGCGGGACCCGAACACCGGGGAGCTGTTTTTT.

This clonotype has a handful of counts. The J gene is TRBJ2-3, the V gene TRBV20-1, with 11 bases lining up with TRBD2. This CDR3 comprises 14 residues. Per germline, CDR1 DFQATT and CDR2 SNEGSKA (reference sequence). J gave up 2 bases and V 6 bases, and 4 bases lay outside the gene matches. This CDR3 is CSASTSGDTDTQYF. DNA for the CDR3: TGCAGTGCCTCGACTAGCGGGGACACAGATACGCAGTATTTT.

CDR3 DNA: TGTGCCAGCAGACGGACGACGAACACTGAAGCTTTCTTT. It is translated as CASRRTTNTEAFF. The chain employs TRBV5-8 and TRBJ1-1; D is unclear. This CDR3 is 13 amino acids long. The V end was cut by 5 bases, the J end by 1 base, with 9 bases between. Germline V gene data show CDR1 as SGHTS and CDR2 as YDEGEE.

The CDR3 nucleotides are TGCAGTGAATCGCTAGCGGGGGGGTTGGGAGAGACCCAGTACTTC. Protein sequence: CSESLAGGLGETQYF. V and J are TRBV20-1 and TRBJ2-5; 12 bases match TRBD2. J was trimmed by 4 bases and V by 7 bases; bases with no gene match: 10. Looked up from germline, CDR1 is DFQATT and CDR2 is SNEGSKA (reference sequence). The CDR3 consists of 15 residues.

As to this clonotype: The junction and the germline gene differ at one end; a read error may be behind it. The rearrangement uses TRBV28 and TRBJ1-5; D is ambiguous. Germline V lookup: CDR1 MDHEN, CDR2 SYDVKM. The CDR3 consists of 13 residues. The DNA of the CDR3 is TGTGCCAGCAGTTTATCGGTCCATCAGTCCCAGCATTTT. Its protein is CASSLSVHQSQHF. Filled out from reference TRBV28 and TRBJ1-5, the complete variable domain reads DVKVTQSSRYLVKRTGEKVFLECVQDMDHENMFWYRQDPGLGLRLIYFSYDVKMKEKGDIPEGYSVSREKKERFSLILESASTNQTSMYLCASSLSVHQSQHFGDGTRLSIL.

This clonotype was found a few times. The CDR3 DNA is TGTGCCAGCAGTTTAGAGACCACCAAAGGAAAACTGTTTTTT. Its translation: CASSLETTKGKLFF. The rearrangement links TRBV12-3 or TRBV12-4 to TRBJ1-4; no clear D. The CDR3 has 14 amino acids. Trimming took off 1 base at V and 10 bases at J, with 13 bases between the two ends.

The gene calls are TRBV29-1 and TRBJ2-1, with 9 bases matching TRBD1. From germline, CDR1 is SQVTM and CDR2 ANQGSEA. This CDR3 region has 15 residues. Trimming removed 1 base from V and 3 bases from J; junction bases left unmatched: 4. The CDR3 loop is CSVEGTGENYNEQFF. The CDR3 DNA reads TGCAGCGTTGAAGGGACAGGGGAGAACTACAATGAGCAGTTCTTC.